Listed below are T cell receptor beta chains from one sample, sequenced in a study of blood T cell repertoires in COVID-19. Sequenced by immunoSEQ multiplex PCR; TCRdb stores in-frame clones only, minus some. The sample shows about 300,000 clones, approximately 86% of them seen only once. Material for sequencing was PBMCs or T cells enriched from blood (not recorded which). The source is a woman under 30 who had recovered from COVID-19. Both conserved end residues are part of each CDR3. A D gene is named only where the DNA matches it firmly. Part of the rows lack a size; the others show once, few, many or a class for expanded clones.

v_gene: TRBV5-5; j_gene: TRBJ1-4; abundance: -; d_gene: -; CDR3nt: TGTGCCAGCAGCTTGGACAGGTCGGGCGAAAAACTGTTTTTT; CDR3aa: CASSLDRSGEKLFF
v_gene: TRBV7-9; j_gene: TRBJ2-1; abundance: -; d_gene: -; CDR3nt: TGTGCCAGCAGCTCACCGCTACGGACAGCCTACAATGAGCAGTTCTTC; CDR3aa: CASSSPLRTAYNEQFF
v_gene: TRBV19; j_gene: TRBJ2-3; abundance: once; d_gene: TRBD1; CDR3nt: TGTGCCAGTAGTACGCTACAGGGGATGTTCACAGATACGCAGTATTTT; CDR3aa: CASSTLQGMFTDTQYF
v_gene: TRBV4-1; j_gene: TRBJ2-1; abundance: once; d_gene: -; CDR3nt: TGCGCCAGCAAGGGCGGGGGCTACGGTGAGCAGTTCTTC; CDR3aa: CASKGGGYGEQFF
v_gene: TRBV18; j_gene: TRBJ2-7; abundance: -; d_gene: -; CDR3nt: TGTGCCAGCTCACCGCGCGGCTACGAGCAGTACTTC; CDR3aa: CASSPRGYEQYF
v_gene: TRBV7-3; j_gene: TRBJ2-2; abundance: -; d_gene: TRBD2; CDR3nt: TGTGCCAGCAGCTCCTGGACTAGCGGAAACACCGGGGAGCTGTTTTTT; CDR3aa: CASSSWTSGNTGELFF
v_gene: TRBV5-6; j_gene: TRBJ2-2; abundance: -; d_gene: TRBD2; CDR3nt: TGTGCCAGCAGCTTGGGCAGCGGGAGATCTACCGGGGAGCTGTTTTTT; CDR3aa: CASSLGSGRSTGELFF
v_gene: TRBV6-5; j_gene: TRBJ1-1; abundance: -; d_gene: -; CDR3nt: TGTGCCAGCAGTTATTCTGGGCATTATTCAGCTTTCTTT; CDR3aa: CASSYSGHYSAFF
v_gene: TRBV7-2; j_gene: TRBJ1-5; abundance: -; d_gene: TRBD1; CDR3nt: TGTGCCAGCAGCCCCAGGACAGGAGGAATAAGCAATCAGCCCCAGCATTTT; CDR3aa: CASSPRTGGISNQPQHF
v_gene: TRBV9; j_gene: TRBJ2-1; abundance: -; d_gene: -; CDR3nt: TGTGCCAGCAGCGTACTACTAGCCAATGAGCAGTTCTTC; CDR3aa: CASSVLLANEQFF
v_gene: TRBV27; j_gene: TRBJ2-7; abundance: -; d_gene: -; CDR3nt: TGTGCCAGCAGTTTAATCATCGCAGGGGCAGGGGAGCAGTACTTC; CDR3aa: CASSLIIAGAGEQYF
v_gene: TRBV30; j_gene: TRBJ2-1; abundance: -; d_gene: TRBD2; CDR3nt: TGTGCCTGGATGACCGGGGGGTCCTACAATGAGCAGTTCTTC; CDR3aa: CAWMTGGSYNEQFF
v_gene: TRBV14; j_gene: TRBJ1-3; abundance: -; d_gene: -; CDR3nt: TGTGCCAGCAGCCAAGTGGGGGGGCCGCGCTCTGGAAACACCATATATTTT; CDR3aa: CASSQVGGPRSGNTIYF
v_gene: TRBV7-9; j_gene: TRBJ2-7; abundance: -; d_gene: TRBD2; CDR3nt: TGTGCCAGCAGCTACAGGCCAGCGGGGGACTCCTACGAGCAGTACTTC; CDR3aa: CASSYRPAGDSYEQYF
v_gene: TRBV19; j_gene: TRBJ1-1; abundance: -; d_gene: TRBD1; CDR3nt: TGTGCCAGTAGTATAGACGTTACAGGGGGAAGAGACACTGAAGCTTTCTTT; CDR3aa: CASSIDVTGGRDTEAFF
v_gene: TRBV7-8; j_gene: TRBJ2-7; abundance: -; d_gene: TRBD1; CDR3nt: TGTGCCAGCAGCAAGGGACAGGGGGTTGACGAGCAGTACTTC; CDR3aa: CASSKGQGVDEQYF
v_gene: TRBV7-2; j_gene: TRBJ2-3; abundance: -; d_gene: TRBD1; CDR3nt: TGTGCCAGCAGCTTTGATACAGGGGCGTTTGCAGATACGCAGTATTTT; CDR3aa: CASSFDTGAFADTQYF
v_gene: TRBV5-4; j_gene: TRBJ1-2; abundance: few; d_gene: TRBD1; CDR3nt: TGTGCCAGCAGCTTTTTCAGAGGACAGGGGGCAAATGGCTACACCTTC; CDR3aa: CASSFFRGQGANGYTF
v_gene: TRBV19; j_gene: TRBJ2-7; abundance: -; d_gene: TRBD1; CDR3nt: TGTGCCAGTAGTATAGTAGTTGACAGGGGCTTACGCTCCTACGAGCAGTACTTC; CDR3aa: CASSIVVDRGLRSYEQYF
v_gene: TRBV19; j_gene: TRBJ1-2; abundance: -; d_gene: TRBD1; CDR3nt: TGTGCCAGTAACTCGGGACAGGGGGCGATCGACTATGGCTACACCTTC; CDR3aa: CASNSGQGAIDYGYTF
v_gene: TRBV15; j_gene: TRBJ2-2; abundance: once; d_gene: -; CDR3nt: TGTGCCACCAGCAGAGCTCCGGGAGTAACCGGGGAGCTGTTTTTT; CDR3aa: CATSRAPGVTGELFF
v_gene: TRBV7-9; j_gene: TRBJ2-7; abundance: -; d_gene: TRBD1; CDR3nt: TGTGCCAGCAGCCCGACAGGGGGCTCCTACGAGCAGTACTTC; CDR3aa: CASSPTGGSYEQYF
v_gene: TRBV4-3; j_gene: TRBJ2-2; abundance: -; d_gene: -; CDR3nt: TGCGCCAGCTCTTCGGGTGTATCGAACACCGGGGAGCTGTTTTTT; CDR3aa: CASSSGVSNTGELFF
v_gene: TRBV5-5; j_gene: TRBJ1-4; abundance: -; d_gene: TRBD1; CDR3nt: TGTGCCAGCAGCTTCCGGGACAGGGATGAAAAACTGTTTTTT; CDR3aa: CASSFRDRDEKLFF
v_gene: TRBV19; j_gene: TRBJ1-2; abundance: -; d_gene: -; CDR3nt: TGTGCCAGTAGTATATCACCGGGAGATCTCTACTATGGCTACACCTTC; CDR3aa: CASSISPGDLYYGYTF
v_gene: TRBV28; j_gene: TRBJ1-1; abundance: -; d_gene: TRBD1; CDR3nt: TGTGCCAGCAGGTCACAGGGGGCGCCCCCAGGGGCTGAAGCTTTCTTT; CDR3aa: CASRSQGAPPGAEAFF
v_gene: TRBV4-3; j_gene: TRBJ2-3; abundance: -; d_gene: TRBD2; CDR3nt: TGCGCCAGCAGCCAAAACGTCCTAGCGGGGGTTACAGATACGCAGTATTTT; CDR3aa: CASSQNVLAGVTDTQYF
v_gene: TRBV4-1; j_gene: TRBJ1-1; abundance: -; d_gene: -; CDR3nt: TGCGCCAGCAGCCAAGGTCCCGGGTCCGCTGAAGCTTTCTTT; CDR3aa: CASSQGPGSAEAFF
v_gene: TRBV4-2; j_gene: TRBJ2-7; abundance: -; d_gene: TRBD2; CDR3nt: TGTGCCAGCAGCCAAGGGGCTAGCGGGAGAAAAAGCGGCGAGCAGTACTTC; CDR3aa: CASSQGASGRKSGEQYF
v_gene: TRBV10-2; j_gene: TRBJ2-1; abundance: -; d_gene: TRBD2; CDR3nt: TGCGCCAGCACCTGGGGAGGGAATTACAATGAGCAGTTCTTC; CDR3aa: CASTWGGNYNEQFF
v_gene: TRBV11-3; j_gene: TRBJ2-2; abundance: -; d_gene: -; CDR3nt: TGTGCCAGCAGCTCTGGGGGACATTGGGTGGAAACCGGGGAGCTGTTTTTT; CDR3aa: CASSSGGHWVETGELFF
v_gene: TRBV7-8; j_gene: TRBJ2-5; abundance: -; d_gene: -; CDR3nt: TGTGCCAGCAGCTTAGCCAGGACCCAGTACTTC; CDR3aa: CASSLARTQYF
v_gene: TRBV27; j_gene: TRBJ1-3; abundance: -; d_gene: -; CDR3nt: TGTGCCCATGGAAACACCATATATTTT; CDR3aa: CAHGNTIYF
v_gene: TRBV24-1; j_gene: TRBJ2-5; abundance: -; d_gene: TRBD1; CDR3nt: TGTGCCACCAGTAGGACAGGGGGGGGAGAGACCCAGTACTTC; CDR3aa: CATSRTGGGETQYF
v_gene: TRBV10-3; j_gene: TRBJ2-5; abundance: once; d_gene: -; CDR3nt: TGTGCCATCAGTGATCCGACCTTGGGCGGGGAGACCCAGTACTTC; CDR3aa: CAISDPTLGGETQYF
v_gene: TRBV13; j_gene: TRBJ2-3; abundance: -; d_gene: -; CDR3nt: TGTGCCAGCAGCTTCCTATTGGGCCCTAGCACAGATACGCAGTATTTT; CDR3aa: CASSFLLGPSTDTQYF
v_gene: TRBV6-5; j_gene: TRBJ2-7; abundance: -; d_gene: -; CDR3nt: TGTGCCAGCAGACAAAACGACAGTGACTCCTACGAGCAGTACTTC; CDR3aa: CASRQNDSDSYEQYF
v_gene: TRBV11-2; j_gene: TRBJ1-4; abundance: -; d_gene: -; CDR3nt: TGTGCCAGCAGCTTAGGAGGCCGTGCCGGATACGAAAAACTGTTTTTT; CDR3aa: CASSLGGRAGYEKLFF
v_gene: TRBV14; j_gene: TRBJ2-1; abundance: -; d_gene: TRBD2; CDR3nt: TGTGCCAGCAGCCACCCGGGACTAGCCTCTGAGCAGTTCTTC; CDR3aa: CASSHPGLASEQFF
v_gene: TRBV7-9; j_gene: TRBJ1-4; abundance: -; d_gene: -; CDR3nt: TGTGCCAGCAGCCCTGACAGGAGATTGGGAAAACTGTTTTTT; CDR3aa: CASSPDRRLGKLFF
v_gene: TRBV7-2; j_gene: TRBJ2-7; abundance: -; d_gene: -; CDR3nt: TGTGCCAGCAGCTTAGGGACAGAGACTTACGAGCAGTACTTC; CDR3aa: CASSLGTETYEQYF
v_gene: TRBV4-3; j_gene: TRBJ1-1; abundance: -; d_gene: TRBD1; CDR3nt: TGCGCCAGCAGCCAAGGGACAGGGGGCGGGGGGAACACTGAAGCTTTCTTT; CDR3aa: CASSQGTGGGGNTEAFF